These 11 T cell receptor beta chains came from one sample sequenced in a study of cytomegalovirus exposure and HLA in healthy donors (dated by TCRdb to about 2017). The library was generated by the immunoSEQ multiplex PCR assay. For the multiplex PCR, a mixture combining 60 forward primers for TCR Vbeta segments and 13 reverse primers for TCR Jbeta segments was used. TCRdb took this table from immuneACCESS and kept in-frame rearrangements with V and J called. Such tables lack part of the clones; where checked against another copy, unresolved V genes explain under half of the gap, and the rest is unexplained. This sample's clone table shows 35,000 to 45,000 clones. More than 3% of the sample rests with the top ten. The sample taken for sequencing was PBMCs. The origin of the receptors is a male donor in good health and CMV-seronegative.

The CDR3 protein is CASSLYGDRSNEKLFF. Written as DNA, the CDR3 is TGTGCCAGCAGCTTGTACGGGGACAGATCTAATGAAAAACTGTTTTTT. This chain uses TRBV5-6 with TRBJ1-4; 7 bases line up with TRBD1. V dropped 1 base and J dropped 3; count of bases not matched to a gene: 6. The CDR3 covers 16 residues. CDR1 is SGHDT and CDR2 is YYEEEE in the germline V gene.

The chain joins TRBV14 to TRBJ1-4; TRBD1 is a possible D gene (6 bases). The length of the CDR3 is 15 residues. Looked up from germline, CDR1 is SGHDN and CDR2 is FVKESK. Deletions cut 4 bases from V and 3 bases from J, with 12 bases between. CDR3 sequence reads: CASSRQGGSNEKLFF. The CDR3 coding sequence is TGTGCCAGCAGCCGCCAAGGGGGATCTAATGAAAAACTGTTTTTT.

The chain has TRBV13 and TRBJ2-7; maybe TRBD1 (5 bases). V shed 4 bases and J shed 3 bases, with 7 bases lying between them. Germline loops: CDR1 PRHDT, CDR2 FYEKMQ (reference sequence). The CDR3 spans 12 residues. CDR3 in DNA: TGTGCCAGCAGCTCGACAGTCTACGAGCAGTACTTC. Protein: CASSSTVYEQYF.

V and J are TRBV19 and TRBJ1-5; possibly TRBD1 for D (6 bases). This CDR3 contains 14 residues. Between the trimmed V and J ends, which lost 5 bases and 1 base, there was a span of 9 bases. The germline gives CDR1 LNHDA, CDR2 SQIVND (reference sequence). The CDR3 nucleotides are TGTGCCAGTAGTGAACAGGGAAGCAATCAGCCCCAGCATTTT. It yields the protein CASSEQGSNQPQHF.

The rearrangement uses TRBV2 and TRBJ2-2; a weak D match, TRBD1 (6 bases). The germline CDR1 and CDR2 sequences are SNHLY and FYNNEI. CDR3 length equals 14 residues. V was clipped by 8 bases and J by 3 bases, with 13 bases between them. DNA for the CDR3: TGTGCCAGCGGGGGTAGGGGGTACACCGGGGAGCTGTTTTTT. It translates to CASGGRGYTGELFF.

The gene calls are TRBV2 and TRBJ2-7; D possibly corresponds to TRBD2 (6 bases). The CDR3 contains 15 residues. Trimming shortened V by 8 bases and J by 3 bases, and 20 bases separated the two germline ends. Germline-derived CDR1 and CDR2 are SNHLY and FYNNEI. The CDR3 DNA reads TGTGCCAGCTCCCGAACCGGGTACGGGGGCTACGAGCAGTACTTC. It is translated as CASSRTGYGGYEQYF.

V and J are TRBV30 and TRBJ1-5; 8 bases map to TRBD1. The CDR3 is 13 amino acids. V trimming: 2 bases; J trimming: 7 bases; junction bases outside the gene matches: 4. Per germline, CDR1 GTSNPN and CDR2 SVGIG (reference sequence). CDR3 region: CAWSRQGNQPQHF. The CDR3 DNA reads as TGTGCCTGGAGTCGACAGGGGAACCAGCCCCAGCATTTT.

V is TRBV6-6 and J is TRBJ2-7, with TRBD2 matching over 7 bases. After removal of 5 bases from V and 6 bases from J, the junction contained 10 bases not matched to a gene. Germline-derived CDR1 and CDR2 are MNHNY and SVGAGI (reference sequence). The CDR3 is made up of 14 amino acids. This CDR3 is CASSPLGGWVEQYF. The CDR3 DNA follows: TGTGCCAGCAGTCCCCTGGGAGGGTGGGTCGAGCAGTACTTC.

The rearrangement links TRBV5-4 to TRBJ1-1, with TRBD1 matching over 7 bases. Germline CDR1 and CDR2: SGHNT and YYREEE (reference sequence). With 2 bases clipped from V and 5 bases from J, the junction kept 9 bases outside the gene matches. The CDR3 covers 15 residues. The CDR3 is CASSFRQGGGTEAFF. In nucleotides, the CDR3 is TGTGCCAGCAGCTTTCGACAGGGCGGGGGGACTGAAGCTTTCTTT.

This chain uses TRBV27 with TRBJ2-7; possibly TRBD2 for D (6 bases). The CDR3 is made up of 14 amino acids. Trimming left V 6 bases short and J 3 bases short, with 15 bases between. Per the germline V gene, CDR1 is MNHEY and CDR2 is SMNVEV (reference sequence). Here the CDR3 DNA reads TGTGCCAGCAGCGTAGCGGCAGGCGTCTACGAGCAGTACTTC. This sequence encodes CASSVAAGVYEQYF.

V usage is TRBV28 and J usage is TRBJ2-7; TRBD1 matches at 7 bases. J gave up 5 bases and V 5 bases, and 15 bases lay outside the gene matches. Germline V gene data show CDR1 as MDHEN and CDR2 as SYDVKM. CDR3 length equals 16 residues. The CDR3 DNA reads as TGTGCCAGCAGTCCGATTAAGGGGGCGCAGGACGACGAGCAGTACTTC. Its protein is CASSPIKGAQDDEQYF. Based on the CDR3 plus reference TRBV28 and TRBJ2-7, the full variable domain is DVKVTQSSRYLVKRTGEKVFLECVQDMDHENMFWYRQDPGLGLRLIYFSYDVKMKEKGDIPEGYSVSREKKERFSLILESASTNQTSMYLCASSPIKGAQDDEQYFGPGTRLTVT.